This T cell receptor beta chain was documented in a study of blood T cells in healthy people across ages. This clonotype showed up many times. Together with a sample-barcoded 5' primer, a J-beta primer mix was included in a second PCR lasting roughly 6 to 12 cycles. From the 5' RACE reads, TCRdb called clonotypes with MiXCR, one entry per CDR3 protein. The sample has some 920,000 distinct CDR3 sequences, roughly 51% seen once. CDR1 and CDR2 from the germline V gene are LGHDT and YNNKEL (reference sequence). Trimming removed 1 base at V and 5 bases at J, with 3 bases between. This CDR3 spans 11 amino acids.

V is TRBV3-1 and J is TRBJ2-7, with D unclear. The TCR comes from an older woman in good health. The sequenced sample was blood. CDR3 nucleotide sequence: TGTGCCAGCAGCCAAGTACACGAGCAGTACTTC. Amino acid sequence: CASSQVHEQYF.